The sequence of this T cell receptor (beta chain) was determined in a study of blood T cell repertoires in COVID-19. The overall study: The origin of the acute and convalescent COVID-19 samples was the United States, Italy and Spain.

The V segment lost 0 bases and the J segment 2 bases; nucleotides outside the gene matches: 5. Germline V gives CDR1 SGDLS, CDR2 YYNGEE. The CDR3 contains 16 residues. Profiling relied on immunoSEQ multiplex PCR, and the TCRdb table lists in-frame clones only, not all of them. Found here are about 120,000 clones, less than 90% of them singletons; the top ten hold roughly 10%. This clone was found a few times. The rearrangement uses TRBV9 and TRBJ2-1; 7 nucleotides line up with TRBD2. The source is a man older than 75 with acute or convalescent COVID-19. What was sequenced was peripheral blood. CDR3 coding DNA: TGTGCCAGCAGCGTAGCCGCGGGAGAGGCCTACAATGAGCAGTTCTTC. Its translation is CASSVAAGEAYNEQFF.